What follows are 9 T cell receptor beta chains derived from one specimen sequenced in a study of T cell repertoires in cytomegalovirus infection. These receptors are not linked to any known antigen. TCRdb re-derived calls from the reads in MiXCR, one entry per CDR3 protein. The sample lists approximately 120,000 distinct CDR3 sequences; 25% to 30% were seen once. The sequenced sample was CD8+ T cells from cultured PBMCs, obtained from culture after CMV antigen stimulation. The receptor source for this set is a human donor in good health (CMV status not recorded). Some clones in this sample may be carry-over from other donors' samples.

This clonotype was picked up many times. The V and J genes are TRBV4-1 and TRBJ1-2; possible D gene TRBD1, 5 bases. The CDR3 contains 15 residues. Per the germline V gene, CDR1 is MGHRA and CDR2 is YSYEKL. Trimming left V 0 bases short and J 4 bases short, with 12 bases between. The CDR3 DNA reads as TGCGCCAGCAGCCAAGATGGGACGTCCACCTATGGCTACACCTTC. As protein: CASSQDGTSTYGYTF.

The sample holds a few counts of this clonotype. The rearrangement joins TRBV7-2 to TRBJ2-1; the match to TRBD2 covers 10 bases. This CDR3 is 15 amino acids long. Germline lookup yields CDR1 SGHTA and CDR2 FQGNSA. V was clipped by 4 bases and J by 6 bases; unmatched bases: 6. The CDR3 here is CASSWSGGALNEQFF. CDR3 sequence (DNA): TGTGCCAGCAGCTGGAGCGGGGGGGCCCTCAATGAGCAGTTCTTC.

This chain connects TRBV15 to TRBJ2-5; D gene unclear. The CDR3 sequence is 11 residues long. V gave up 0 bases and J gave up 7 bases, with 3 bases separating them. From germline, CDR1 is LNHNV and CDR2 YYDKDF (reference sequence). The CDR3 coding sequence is TGTGCCACCAGCAGAGAAGGGACCCAGTACTTC. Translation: CATSREGTQYF.

This chain's CDR3 is CASSSPPGDYGYTF. For the CDR3, the DNA is TGTGCCAGCAGCTCACCCCCAGGGGACTATGGCTACACCTTC. The genes are TRBV11-2 and TRBJ1-2; D is possibly TRBD1 (6 bases). The CDR3 contains 14 residues. V was shortened by 4 bases and J by 3 bases, with 12 bases between the two germline ends. Germline values: CDR1 SGHAT, CDR2 FQNNGV.

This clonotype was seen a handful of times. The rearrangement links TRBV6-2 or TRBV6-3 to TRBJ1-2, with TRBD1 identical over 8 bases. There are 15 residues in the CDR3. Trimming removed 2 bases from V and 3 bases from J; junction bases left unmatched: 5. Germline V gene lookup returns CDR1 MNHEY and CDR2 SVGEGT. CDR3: CASSYDLDRDYGYTF. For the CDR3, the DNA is TGTGCCAGCAGTTACGACCTGGACAGGGACTATGGCTACACCTTC.

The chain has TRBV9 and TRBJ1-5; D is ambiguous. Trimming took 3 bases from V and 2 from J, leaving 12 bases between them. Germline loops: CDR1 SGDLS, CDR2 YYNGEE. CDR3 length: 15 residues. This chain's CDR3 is CASSGPQDGNQPQHF. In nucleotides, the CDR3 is TGTGCCAGCAGCGGGCCTCAGGATGGCAATCAGCCCCAGCATTTT.

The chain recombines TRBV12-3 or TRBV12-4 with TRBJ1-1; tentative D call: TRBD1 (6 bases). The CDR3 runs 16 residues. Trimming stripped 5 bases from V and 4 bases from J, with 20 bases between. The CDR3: CASSPIYPEGVTEAFF. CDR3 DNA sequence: TGTGCCAGCAGTCCTATCTACCCGGAGGGGGTCACTGAAGCTTTCTTT.

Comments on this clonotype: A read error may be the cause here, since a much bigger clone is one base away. Here the CDR3 reads CASSHRTGFDKQFF. CDR3 nucleotide sequence: TGTGCCAGCAGCCACAGGACAGGGTTCGATAAGCAGTTCTTC. This chain connects TRBV7-2 to TRBJ2-1, with 8 positions matching TRBD1. The CDR3 loop spans 14 amino acids. Germline V CDR1 and CDR2: SGHTA, FQGNSA. V was pared by 5 bases and J by 11 bases, with 11 bases of the junction left unmatched.

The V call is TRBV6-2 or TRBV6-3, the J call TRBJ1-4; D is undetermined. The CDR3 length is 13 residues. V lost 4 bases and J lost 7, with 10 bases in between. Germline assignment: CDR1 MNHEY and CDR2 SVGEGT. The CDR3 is CASSFGGCEKLFF. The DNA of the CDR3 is TGTGCCAGCAGTTTCGGAGGGTGTGAAAAACTGTTTTTT.